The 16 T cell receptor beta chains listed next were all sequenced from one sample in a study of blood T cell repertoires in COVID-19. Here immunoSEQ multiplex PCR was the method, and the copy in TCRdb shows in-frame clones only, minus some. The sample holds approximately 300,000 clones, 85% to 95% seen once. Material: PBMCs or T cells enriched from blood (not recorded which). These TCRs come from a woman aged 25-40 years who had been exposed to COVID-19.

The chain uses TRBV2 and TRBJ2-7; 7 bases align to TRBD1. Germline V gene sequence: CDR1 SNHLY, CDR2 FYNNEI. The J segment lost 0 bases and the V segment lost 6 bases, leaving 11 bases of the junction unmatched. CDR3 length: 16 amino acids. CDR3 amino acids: CASRPPRTGGSYEQYF. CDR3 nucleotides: TGTGCCAGCAGACCCCCAAGGACAGGCGGCTCCTACGAGCAGTACTTC.

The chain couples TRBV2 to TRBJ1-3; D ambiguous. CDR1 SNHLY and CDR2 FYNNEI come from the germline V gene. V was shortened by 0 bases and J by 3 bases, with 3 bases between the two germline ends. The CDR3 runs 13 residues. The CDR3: CASSEALGNTIYF. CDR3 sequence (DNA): TGTGCCAGCAGTGAAGCCCTTGGAAACACCATATATTTT.

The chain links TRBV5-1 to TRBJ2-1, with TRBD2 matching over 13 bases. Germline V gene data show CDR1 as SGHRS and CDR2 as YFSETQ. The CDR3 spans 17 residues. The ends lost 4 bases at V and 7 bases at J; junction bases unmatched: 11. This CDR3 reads CASSIPPGTSGVNEQFF. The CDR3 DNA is TGCGCCAGCAGCATTCCGCCCGGGACTAGCGGGGTTAATGAGCAGTTCTTC.

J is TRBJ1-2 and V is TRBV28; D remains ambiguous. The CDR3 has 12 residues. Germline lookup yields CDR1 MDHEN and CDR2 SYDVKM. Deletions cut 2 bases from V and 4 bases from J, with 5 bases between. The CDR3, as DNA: TGTGCCAGCAGTTTAGCGGCCTATGGCTACACCTTC. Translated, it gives CASSLAAYGYTF.

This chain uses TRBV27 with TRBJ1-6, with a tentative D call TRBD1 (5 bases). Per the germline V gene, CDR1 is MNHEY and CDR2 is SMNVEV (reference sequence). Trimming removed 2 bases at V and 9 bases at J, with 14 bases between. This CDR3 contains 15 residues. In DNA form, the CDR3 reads TGTGCCAGCAGTTTAACAGCAGGGTTCCGTTCACCCCTCCACTTT. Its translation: CASSLTAGFRSPLHF.

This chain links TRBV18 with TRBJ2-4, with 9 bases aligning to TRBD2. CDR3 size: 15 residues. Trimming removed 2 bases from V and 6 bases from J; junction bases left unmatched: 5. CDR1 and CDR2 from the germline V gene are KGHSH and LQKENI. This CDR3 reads CASSPRSGGINIQYF. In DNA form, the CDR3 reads TGTGCCAGCTCACCAAGGAGCGGGGGGATAAACATTCAGTACTTC. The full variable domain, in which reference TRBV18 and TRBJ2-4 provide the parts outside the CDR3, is NAGVMQNPRHLVRRRGQEARLRCSPMKGHSHVYWYRQLPEEGLKFMVYLQKENIIDESGMPKERFSAEFPKEGPSILRIQQVVRGDSAAYFCASSPRSGGINIQYFGAGTRLSVL.

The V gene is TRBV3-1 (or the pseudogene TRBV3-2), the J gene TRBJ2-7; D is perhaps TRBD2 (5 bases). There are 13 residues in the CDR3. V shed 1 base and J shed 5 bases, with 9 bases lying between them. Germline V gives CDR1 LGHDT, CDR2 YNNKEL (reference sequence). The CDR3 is CASSQVSSHEQYF. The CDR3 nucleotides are TGTGCCAGCAGCCAAGTATCTAGCCACGAGCAGTACTTC.

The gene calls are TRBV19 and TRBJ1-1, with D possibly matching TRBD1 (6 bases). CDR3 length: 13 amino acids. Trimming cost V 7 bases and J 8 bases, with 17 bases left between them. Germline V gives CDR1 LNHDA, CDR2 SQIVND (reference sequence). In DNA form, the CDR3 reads TGTGCCAGTACCGCACACGGGGGGACAGAAGCTTTCTTT. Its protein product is CASTAHGGTEAFF.

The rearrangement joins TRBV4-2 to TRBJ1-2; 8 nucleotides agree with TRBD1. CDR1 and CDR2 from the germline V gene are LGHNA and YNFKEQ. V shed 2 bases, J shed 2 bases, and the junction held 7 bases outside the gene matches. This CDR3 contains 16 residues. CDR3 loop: CASSQYITGGNYGYTF. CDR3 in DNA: TGTGCCAGCAGCCAATATATCACAGGGGGGAACTATGGCTACACCTTC.

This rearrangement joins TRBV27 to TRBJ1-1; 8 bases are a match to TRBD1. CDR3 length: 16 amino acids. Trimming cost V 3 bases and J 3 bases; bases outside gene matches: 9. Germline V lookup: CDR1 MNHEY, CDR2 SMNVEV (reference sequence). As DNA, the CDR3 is TGTGCCAGCAGTTTCATTTCCCGGACAGGGCACACTGAAGCTTTCTTT. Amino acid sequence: CASSFISRTGHTEAFF.

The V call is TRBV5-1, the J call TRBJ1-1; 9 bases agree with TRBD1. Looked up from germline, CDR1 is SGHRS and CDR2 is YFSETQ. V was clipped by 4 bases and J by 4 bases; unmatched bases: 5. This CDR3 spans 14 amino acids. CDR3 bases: TGCGCCAGCAGCCGGGGACAGGGCGCCACTGAAGCTTTCTTT. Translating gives CASSRGQGATEAFF.

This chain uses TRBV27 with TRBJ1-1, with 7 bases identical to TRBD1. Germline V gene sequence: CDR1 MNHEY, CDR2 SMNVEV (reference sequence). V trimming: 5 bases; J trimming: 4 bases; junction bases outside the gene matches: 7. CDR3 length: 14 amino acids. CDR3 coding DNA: TGTGCCAGCAGTATACTACAGGGGAGCACTGAAGCTTTCTTT. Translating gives CASSILQGSTEAFF.

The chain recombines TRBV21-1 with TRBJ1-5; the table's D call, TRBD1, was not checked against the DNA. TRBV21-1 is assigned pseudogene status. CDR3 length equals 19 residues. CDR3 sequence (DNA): TGTGCCAGCAGCATGACTCCGGGACAGGGAGAATTTGGCAATCAGCCCCAGCATTTT. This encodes CASSMTPGQGEFGNQPQHF.

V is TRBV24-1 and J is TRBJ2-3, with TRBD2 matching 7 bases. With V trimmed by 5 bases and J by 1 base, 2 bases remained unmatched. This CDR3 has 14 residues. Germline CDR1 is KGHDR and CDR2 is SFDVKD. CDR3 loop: CATSVSGGTDTQYF. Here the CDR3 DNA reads TGTGCCACCAGTGTAAGCGGGGGCACAGATACGCAGTATTTT.

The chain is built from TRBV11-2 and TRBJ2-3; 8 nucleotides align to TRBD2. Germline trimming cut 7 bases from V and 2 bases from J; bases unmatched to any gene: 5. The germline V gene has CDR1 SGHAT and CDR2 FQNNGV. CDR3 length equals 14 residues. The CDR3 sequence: CASTTRGVTDTQYF. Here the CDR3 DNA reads TGTGCCAGCACGACGCGGGGGGTCACAGATACGCAGTATTTT.

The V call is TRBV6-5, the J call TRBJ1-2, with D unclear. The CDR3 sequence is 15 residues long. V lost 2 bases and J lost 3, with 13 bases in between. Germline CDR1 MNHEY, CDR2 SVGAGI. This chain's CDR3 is CASSYLSTGDYGYTF. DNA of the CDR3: TGTGCCAGCAGTTACCTATCGACGGGTGACTATGGCTACACCTTC.